This T cell receptor beta chain stems from a study of T cell changes during pregnancy in multiple sclerosis. CDR1 is SGHTA, CDR2 FQGNSA, per germline. V dropped 7 bases and J dropped 8 bases, with 9 bases sitting between them. The CDR3 is 11 residues long. Repertoires were generated with immunoSEQ multiplex PCR, while TCRdb's copy carries only in-frame clones and drops some. The sample carries about 59,000 clones, about 94% recorded once. This clonotype originated in a female donor in good health, enrolled as a control in a pregnancy study. The chain has TRBV7-2 and TRBJ2-1; no clear D gene. This specimen consisted of peripheral blood, obtained in the third trimester of pregnancy. CDR3 in amino acids: CASTLGDEQFF. In nucleotides, the CDR3 is TGTGCCAGCACCCTGGGCGATGAGCAGTTCTTC.